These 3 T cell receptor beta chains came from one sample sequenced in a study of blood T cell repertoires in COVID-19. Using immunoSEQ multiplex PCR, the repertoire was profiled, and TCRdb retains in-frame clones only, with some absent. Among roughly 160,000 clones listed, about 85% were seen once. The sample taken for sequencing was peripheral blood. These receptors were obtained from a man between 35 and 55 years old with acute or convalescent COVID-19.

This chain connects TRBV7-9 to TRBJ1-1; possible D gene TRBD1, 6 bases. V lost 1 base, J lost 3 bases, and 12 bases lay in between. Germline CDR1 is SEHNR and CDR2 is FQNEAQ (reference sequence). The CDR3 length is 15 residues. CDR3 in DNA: TGTGCCAGCAGCTTAGGAACAGGGAGATACACTGAAGCTTTCTTT. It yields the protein CASSLGTGRYTEAFF.

DNA for the CDR3: TGCGCCAGCAGCTATAAACCGGGAGCGGGAAATCAGCCCCAGCATTTT. This sequence encodes CASSYKPGAGNQPQHF. V is TRBV5-1 and J is TRBJ1-5; no definite D call. In germline, CDR1 is SGHRS, CDR2 YFSETQ. Trimming took 3 bases from V and 4 from J, leaving 17 bases between them. The CDR3 covers 16 residues.

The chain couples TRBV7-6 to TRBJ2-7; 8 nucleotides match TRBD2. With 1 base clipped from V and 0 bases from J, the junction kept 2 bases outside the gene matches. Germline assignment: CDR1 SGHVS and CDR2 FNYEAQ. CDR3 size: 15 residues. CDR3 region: CASSLGLANSYEQYF. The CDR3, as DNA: TGTGCCAGCAGCTTAGGACTAGCGAACTCCTACGAGCAGTACTTC.